The present T cell receptor beta chain was sequenced within a study of Ad26.COV2.S vaccination and SARS-CoV-2 variants. Germline V gene data show CDR1 as SGDLS and CDR2 as YYNGEE. CDR3 length: 14 residues. With 2 bases removed from V and 2 bases from J, the gap between germline ends came to 11 bases. General study points: The breadth of spike-specific CD8+ and CD4+ T cell responses after vaccination was reportedly substantial.

The treatment is: about 20 received Ad26.COV2.S at low or high dose, single or two shots; several received placebo; per-sample allocation not given. The samples were gathered on day 63 after the first injection of vaccine or placebo. Method: immunoSEQ multiplex PCR; TCRdb's copy keeps in-frame clones and lacks some. The data show fewer than 400,000 clones, around four fifths seen once. To note about this clone: Antigen unknown.

The TCR sequence derives from a person between 18 and 60 years old who received the Ad26.COV2.S COVID-19 vaccine or a placebo. The J gene is TRBJ2-7, the V gene TRBV9; tentative D call: TRBD1 (5 bases). This sample comprised peripheral blood, obtained in a trial of Ad26.COV2.S vaccine versus placebo. CDR3 nucleotide sequence: TGTGCCAGCAGCGTTGGGGCCAACCCCTACGAGCAGTACTTC. This encodes CASSVGANPYEQYF.